This paragraph covers one T cell receptor beta chain sequence. Healthy donors had no documented immune events, such as infections, while sampled. Sequencing used immunoSEQ multiplex PCR; TCRdb keeps in-frame clones, though not all of them. The sample has 80,000 or so clones; around four fifths are singletons. The data derive from a study of identifying expanded T cells in peripheral blood. The germline V and J ends were trimmed by 2 bases and 3 bases, with 5 bases remaining between them. The CDR3 is made up of 13 amino acids. CDR1 KGHSH and CDR2 LQKENI come from the germline V gene. Sequencing used blood. This TCR derives from a person aged 18-70 years in good health. V gene TRBV18 combines with J gene TRBJ1-5; no reliable D call. The CDR3 region is CASSPGINQPQHF. CDR3 in DNA: TGTGCCAGCTCACCAGGGATCAATCAGCCCCAGCATTTT.